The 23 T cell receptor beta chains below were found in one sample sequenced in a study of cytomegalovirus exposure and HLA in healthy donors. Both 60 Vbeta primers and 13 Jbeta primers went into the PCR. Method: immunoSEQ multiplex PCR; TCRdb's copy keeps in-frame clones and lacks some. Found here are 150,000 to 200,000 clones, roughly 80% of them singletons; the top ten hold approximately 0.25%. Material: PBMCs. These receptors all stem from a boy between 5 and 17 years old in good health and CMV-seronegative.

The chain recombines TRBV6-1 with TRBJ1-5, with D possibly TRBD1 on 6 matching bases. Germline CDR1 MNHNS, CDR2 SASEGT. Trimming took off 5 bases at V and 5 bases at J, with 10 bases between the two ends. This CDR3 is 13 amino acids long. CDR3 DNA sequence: TGTGCCAGCAGTCTTTCAGGGGATCAGCCCCAGCATTTT. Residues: CASSLSGDQPQHF.

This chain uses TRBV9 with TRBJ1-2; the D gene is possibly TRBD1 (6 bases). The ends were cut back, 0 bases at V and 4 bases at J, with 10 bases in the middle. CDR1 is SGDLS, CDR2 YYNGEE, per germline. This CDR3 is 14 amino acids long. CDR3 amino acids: CASSVEGQPYGYTF. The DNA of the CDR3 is TGTGCCAGCAGCGTAGAGGGACAACCCTATGGCTACACCTTC.

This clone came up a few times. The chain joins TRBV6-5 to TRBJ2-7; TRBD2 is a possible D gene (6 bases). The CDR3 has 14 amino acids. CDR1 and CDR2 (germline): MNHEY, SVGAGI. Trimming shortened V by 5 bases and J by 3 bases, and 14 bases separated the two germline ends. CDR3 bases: TGTGCCAGCAGTAAAGCCGGGACTCTCTACGAGCAGTACTTC. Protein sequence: CASSKAGTLYEQYF.

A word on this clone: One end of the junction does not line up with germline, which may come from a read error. This chain's CDR3 is CSSSLGRGQGSPWPYEQYF. The CDR3 DNA reads TGTTCCAGCAGCTTAGGTCGGGGACAGGGTTCCCCCTGGCCCTACGAGCAGTACTTC. The chain carries TRBV7-9 and TRBJ2-7; the match to TRBD1 covers 9 bases. The germline CDR1 and CDR2 sequences are SEHNR and FQNEAQ (reference sequence). This CDR3 is built from 19 residues.

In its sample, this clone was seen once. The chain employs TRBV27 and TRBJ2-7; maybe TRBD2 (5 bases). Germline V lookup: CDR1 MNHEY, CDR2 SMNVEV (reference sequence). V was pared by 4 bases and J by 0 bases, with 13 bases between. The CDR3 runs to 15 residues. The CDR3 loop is CASSSLGLSSYEQYF. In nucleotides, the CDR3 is TGTGCCAGCAGTTCTTTAGGACTTTCCTCCTACGAGCAGTACTTC.

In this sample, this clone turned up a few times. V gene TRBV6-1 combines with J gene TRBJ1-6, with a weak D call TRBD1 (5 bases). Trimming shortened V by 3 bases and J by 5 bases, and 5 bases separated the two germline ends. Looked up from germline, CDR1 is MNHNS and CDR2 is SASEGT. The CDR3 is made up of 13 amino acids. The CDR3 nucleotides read TGTGCCAGCAGTGACAGGGATAATTCACCCCTCCACTTT. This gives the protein CASSDRDNSPLHF.

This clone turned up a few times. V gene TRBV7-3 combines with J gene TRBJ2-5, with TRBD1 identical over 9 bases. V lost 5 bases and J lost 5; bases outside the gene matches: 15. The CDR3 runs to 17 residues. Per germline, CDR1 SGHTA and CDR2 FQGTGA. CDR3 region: CASSRSRPGTGWETQYF. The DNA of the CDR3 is TGTGCCAGCAGCCGAAGTAGACCCGGGACAGGGTGGGAGACCCAGTACTTC.

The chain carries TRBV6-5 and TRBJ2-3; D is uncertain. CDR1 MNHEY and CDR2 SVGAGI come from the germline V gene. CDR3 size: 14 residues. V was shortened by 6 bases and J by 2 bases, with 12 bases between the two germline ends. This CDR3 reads CASRLEAPTDTQYF. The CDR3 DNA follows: TGTGCCAGCAGGCTAGAGGCCCCCACAGATACGCAGTATTTT.

CDR3 sequence reads: CATSRDRGRDGQYGYTF. Written as DNA, the CDR3 is TGTGCCACCAGCAGAGATCGAGGCAGGGATGGTCAATATGGCTACACCTTC. V is TRBV15 and J is TRBJ1-2, with a weak D call TRBD1 (5 bases). V was shortened by 0 bases and J by 5 bases, with 19 bases between the two germline ends. From germline, CDR1 is LNHNV and CDR2 YYDKDF (reference sequence). The CDR3 spans 17 residues.

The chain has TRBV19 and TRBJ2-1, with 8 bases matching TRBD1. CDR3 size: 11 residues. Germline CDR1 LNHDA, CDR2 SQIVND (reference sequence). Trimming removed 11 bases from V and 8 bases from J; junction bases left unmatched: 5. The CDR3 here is CASDRGDEQFF. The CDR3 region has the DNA TGTGCCTCTGACAGGGGCGATGAGCAGTTCTTC.

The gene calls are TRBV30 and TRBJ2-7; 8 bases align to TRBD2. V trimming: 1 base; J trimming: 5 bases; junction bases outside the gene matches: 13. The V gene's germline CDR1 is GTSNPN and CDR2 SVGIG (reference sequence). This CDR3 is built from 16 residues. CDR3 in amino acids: CAWSAGSGTRIDEQYF. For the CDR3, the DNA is TGTGCCTGGAGTGCCGGGTCCGGGACTAGAATCGACGAGCAGTACTTC. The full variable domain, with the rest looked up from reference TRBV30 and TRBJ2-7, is SQTIHQWPATLVQPVGSPLSLECTVEGTSNPNLYWYRQAAGRGLQLLFYSVGIGQISSEVPQNLSASRPQDRQFILSSKKLLLSDSGFYLCAWSAGSGTRIDEQYFGPGTRLTVT.

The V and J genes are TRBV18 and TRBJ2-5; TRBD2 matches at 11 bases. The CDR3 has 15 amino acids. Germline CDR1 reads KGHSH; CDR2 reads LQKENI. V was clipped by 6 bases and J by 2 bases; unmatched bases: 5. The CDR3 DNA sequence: TGTGCCAGCTCGGCTAGCGGGGGGATTCAAGAGACCCAGTACTTC. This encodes CASSASGGIQETQYF.

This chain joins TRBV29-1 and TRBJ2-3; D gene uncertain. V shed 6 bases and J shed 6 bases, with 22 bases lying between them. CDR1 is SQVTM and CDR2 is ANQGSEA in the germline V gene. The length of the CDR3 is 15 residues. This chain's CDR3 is CSVASYAGFVDTQYF. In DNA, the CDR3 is TGCAGCGTCGCGTCGTACGCCGGGTTCGTTGATACGCAGTATTTT.

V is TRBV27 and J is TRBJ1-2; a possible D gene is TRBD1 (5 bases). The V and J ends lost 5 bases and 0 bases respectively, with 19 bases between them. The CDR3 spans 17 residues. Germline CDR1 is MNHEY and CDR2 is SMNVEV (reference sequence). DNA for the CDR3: TGTGCCAGCAGTCTATGGGGGGGGACTGTTACTAACTATGGCTACACCTTC. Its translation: CASSLWGGTVTNYGYTF.

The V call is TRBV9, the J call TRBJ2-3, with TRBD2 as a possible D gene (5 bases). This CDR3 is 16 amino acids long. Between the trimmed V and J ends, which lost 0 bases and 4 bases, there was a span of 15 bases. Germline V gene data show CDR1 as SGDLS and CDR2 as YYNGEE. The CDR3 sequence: CASSVGQRPRSDTQYF. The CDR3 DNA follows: TGTGCCAGCAGCGTAGGTCAGCGGCCGAGGTCAGATACGCAGTATTTT.

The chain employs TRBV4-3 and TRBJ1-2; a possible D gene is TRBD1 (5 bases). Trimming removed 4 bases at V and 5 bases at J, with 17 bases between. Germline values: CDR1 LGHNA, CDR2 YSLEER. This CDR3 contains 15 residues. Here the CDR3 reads CASSPRMAQGYGYTF. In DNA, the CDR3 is TGCGCCAGCAGCCCCCGGATGGCCCAGGGTTATGGCTACACCTTC.

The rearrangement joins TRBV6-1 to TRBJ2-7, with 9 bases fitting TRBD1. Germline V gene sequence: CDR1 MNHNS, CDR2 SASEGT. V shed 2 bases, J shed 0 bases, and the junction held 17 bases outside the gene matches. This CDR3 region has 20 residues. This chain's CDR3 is CASSENGWGTGTTSSYEQYF. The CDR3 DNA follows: TGTGCCAGCAGTGAAAATGGTTGGGGGACAGGGACCACCTCCTCCTACGAGCAGTACTTC.

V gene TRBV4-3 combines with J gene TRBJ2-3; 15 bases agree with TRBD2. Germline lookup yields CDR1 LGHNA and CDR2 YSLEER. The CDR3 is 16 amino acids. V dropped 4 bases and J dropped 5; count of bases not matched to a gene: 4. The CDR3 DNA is TGCGCCAGCAGCCGTCAGGGACTAGCGGGGGGAGATACGCAGTATTTT. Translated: CASSRQGLAGGDTQYF.

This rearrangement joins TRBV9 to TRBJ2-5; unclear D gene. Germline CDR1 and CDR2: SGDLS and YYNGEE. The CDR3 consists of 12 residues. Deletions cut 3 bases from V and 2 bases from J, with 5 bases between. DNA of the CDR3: TGTGCCAGCAGCGGGCCTCAAGAGACCCAGTACTTC. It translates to CASSGPQETQYF.

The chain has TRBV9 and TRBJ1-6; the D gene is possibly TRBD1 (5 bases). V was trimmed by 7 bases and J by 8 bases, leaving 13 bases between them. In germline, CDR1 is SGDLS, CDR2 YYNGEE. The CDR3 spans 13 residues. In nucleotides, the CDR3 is TGTGCCAGCGGTTCAGGGTGGGATTCACCCCTCCACTTT. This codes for CASGSGWDSPLHF.

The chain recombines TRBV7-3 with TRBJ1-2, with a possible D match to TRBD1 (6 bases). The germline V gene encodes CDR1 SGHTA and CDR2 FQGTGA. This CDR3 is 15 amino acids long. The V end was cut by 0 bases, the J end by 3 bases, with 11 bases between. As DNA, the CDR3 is TGTGCCAGCAGCTTAACGGCAGGGGCTTACTATGGCTACACCTTC. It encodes CASSLTAGAYYGYTF.

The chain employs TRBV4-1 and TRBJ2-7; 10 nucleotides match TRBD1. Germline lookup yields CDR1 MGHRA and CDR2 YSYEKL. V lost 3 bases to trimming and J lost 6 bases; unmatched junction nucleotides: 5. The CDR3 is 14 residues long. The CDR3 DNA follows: TGCGCCAGCAGCCAGGACAGGGGGATGGCCGAGCAGTACTTC. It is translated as CASSQDRGMAEQYF.

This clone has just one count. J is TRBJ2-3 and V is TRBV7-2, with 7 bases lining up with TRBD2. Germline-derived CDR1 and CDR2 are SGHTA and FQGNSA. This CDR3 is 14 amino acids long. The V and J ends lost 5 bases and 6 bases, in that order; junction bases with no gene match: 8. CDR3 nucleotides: TGTGCCAGCAGCCCGGGGGGAGGCCGGGATACGCAGTATTTT. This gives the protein CASSPGGGRDTQYF.